This is a list of T cell receptor beta chains from one sample in a study of cytomegalovirus exposure and HLA in healthy donors. The table came from immunoSEQ multiplex PCR; TCRdb's copy has only in-frame clones and leaves some out. The table records fewer than 250,000 clones, 60% to 80% of them present only once. Material: PBMCs. The source is a young woman in good health and CMV-seropositive. The CDR3 runs from the conserved cysteine through the conserved F or W. The D gene is left open where the match is weak. Clone size, where shown, is once, few, many, or a class for clones that have expanded.

D | J | size | V | CDR3 | DNA
NA | TRBJ1-2 | NA | TRBV9 | CASSYTGTGYTF | TGTGCCAGCAGCTATACAGGGACCGGCTACACCTTC
NA | TRBJ1-4 | few | TRBV27 | CASKLQGVNEKLFF | TGTGCCAGCAAGCTACAGGGAGTGAATGAAAAACTGTTTTTT
NA | TRBJ1-1 | NA | TRBV7-2 | CASSFGGAFLEAFF | TGTGCCAGCAGCTTTGGGGGGGCCTTTCTTGAAGCTTTCTTT
NA | TRBJ2-7 | NA | TRBV30 | CACQTPRFRGF | TGTGCCTGTCAGACTCCTAGATTTAGAGGGTTC
TRBD2 | TRBJ2-3 | NA | TRBV4-3 | CASSQELAGGADTQYF | TGCGCCAGCAGCCAAGAGCTAGCGGGGGGGGCAGATACGCAGTATTTT
NA | TRBJ2-7 | NA | TRBV4-3 | CASSHVQGYEQYF | TGCGCCAGCAGCCATGTACAGGGCTACGAGCAGTACTTC
TRBD1 | TRBJ2-7 | medium-sized | TRBV5-4 | CAGAYRGQGSYEQYF | TGTGCCGGAGCTTACAGGGGACAGGGCTCCTACGAGCAGTACTTC
NA | TRBJ2-3 | NA | TRBV20-1 | CSALLGDTQYF | TGCAGTGCCCTACTAGGTGATACGCAGTATTTT
NA | TRBJ2-7 | NA | TRBV4-3 | CASSLDIAGVSYEQYF | TGCGCCAGCAGCCTCGATATCGCAGGGGTATCCTACGAGCAGTACTTC
TRBD1 | TRBJ2-7 | NA | TRBV6-5 | CASSYRIDRAYEQYF | TGTGCCAGCAGTTACCGCATCGACAGGGCCTACGAGCAGTACTTC
NA | TRBJ2-6 | NA | TRBV5-1 | CASSPVLSGANVLTF | TGCGCCAGCAGCCCCGTTCTCTCTGGGGCCAACGTCCTGACTTTC
NA | TRBJ2-7 | NA | TRBV19 | CASSMPSESSYEQYF | TGTGCCAGTAGTATGCCTAGCGAGAGCTCCTACGAGCAGTACTTC
NA | TRBJ2-2 | NA | TRBV5-6 | CASGPRDTGELFF | TGTGCCAGCGGGCCGAGAGACACCGGGGAGCTGTTTTTT
TRBD2 | TRBJ2-7 | NA | TRBV5-1 | CASSSRLAGPSVNEQYF | TGCGCCAGCAGCAGTCGACTAGCGGGACCCTCCGTAAACGAGCAGTACTTC
NA | TRBJ1-4 | NA | TRBV18 | CATSAQELGQANEKLFF | TGTGCCACCTCTGCACAGGAATTAGGGCAAGCTAATGAAAAACTGTTTTTT